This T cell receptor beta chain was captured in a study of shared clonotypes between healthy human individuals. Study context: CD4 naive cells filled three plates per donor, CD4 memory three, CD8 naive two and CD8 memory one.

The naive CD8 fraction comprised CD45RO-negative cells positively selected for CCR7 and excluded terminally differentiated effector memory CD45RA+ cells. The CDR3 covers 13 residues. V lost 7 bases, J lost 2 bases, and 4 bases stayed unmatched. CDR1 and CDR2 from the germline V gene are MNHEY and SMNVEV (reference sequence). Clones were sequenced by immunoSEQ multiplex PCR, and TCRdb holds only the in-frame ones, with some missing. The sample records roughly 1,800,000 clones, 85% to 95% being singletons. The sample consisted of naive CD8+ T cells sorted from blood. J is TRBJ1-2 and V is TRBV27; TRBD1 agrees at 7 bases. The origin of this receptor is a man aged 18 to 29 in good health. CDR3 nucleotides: TGTGCCAGCATGGGGACAGAGAACTATGGCTACACCTTC. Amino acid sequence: CASMGTENYGYTF.